One and the same sample provided the 22 T cell receptor beta chains below, sequenced in a study of T cells after yellow fever vaccination (dated 2019 in TCRdb). Read against the paper, the sample's treatment or condition label means: live attenuated yellow fever vaccine strain. Libraries were made using 5' RACE. Sequencing was carried out with an Illumina HiSeq 2500. Starting from the raw public reads, TCRdb applied fastp trimming at Q25, assembled clones with MiXCR and retained in-frame beta chains. Entries are consolidated by CDR3 protein sequence, retaining the most common genes and DNA. Across this sample there are 500,000 to 650,000 distinct CDR3 sequences, with around 17% seen only once. Approximately 15% of the sample is held by the ten biggest clonotypes. The sample was PBMCs, taken roughly 5 days after the first yellow fever vaccination. All receptors come from a man aged 18 to 29 who received the YFV17D yellow fever vaccine.

This clonotype was observed a few times. The chain couples TRBV6-5 to TRBJ2-5, with 12 bases matching TRBD2. Germline V gene lookup returns CDR1 MNHEY and CDR2 SVGAGI. The CDR3 length is 18 residues. J was trimmed by 6 bases and V by 2 bases; bases with no gene match: 13. The CDR3 region has the DNA TGTGCCAGCAGTTACGGGTCTAGCGGGGGGGCTCGGGTACAGACCCAGTACTTC. Translation: CASSYGSSGGARVQTQYF.

The chain carries TRBV5-5 and TRBJ2-7; TRBD1 is a possible D gene (6 bases). V lost 0 bases and J 7 bases, leaving 14 bases between the germline ends. The CDR3 extends over 14 amino acids. Germline loops: CDR1 SGHKS, CDR2 YYEKEE (reference sequence). CDR3 region: CASSLAEGGLEQYV. The CDR3 coding sequence is TGTGCCAGCAGCTTGGCCGAAGGGGGTTTGGAGCAGTACGTC.

CDR3 nucleotide sequence: TGTGCCATCAGTGAGTCCCTAGCGGGGACCACCGGGGAGCTGTTTTTT. Translating it yields CAISESLAGTTGELFF. V is TRBV10-3 and J is TRBJ2-2; 9 nucleotides match TRBD2. The CDR3 runs 16 residues. Germline loops: CDR1 ENHRY, CDR2 SYGVKD. V dropped 0 bases and J dropped 4; count of bases not matched to a gene: 3.

There are a few counts of this clonotype. This chain connects TRBV29-1 to TRBJ1-6, with 7 nucleotides matching TRBD1. In germline, CDR1 is SQVTM, CDR2 ANQGSEA. CDR3 length equals 14 residues. V dropped 6 bases and J dropped 6; count of bases not matched to a gene: 8. The CDR3 sequence: CSVQQGTPNSPLHF. The CDR3 region has the DNA TGCAGCGTCCAACAGGGGACCCCTAATTCACCCCTCCACTTT. The complete variable domain, with remaining parts taken from reference TRBV29-1 and TRBJ1-6, reads SAVISQKPSRDICQRGTSLTIQCQVDSQVTMMFWYRQQPGQSLTLIATANQGSEATYESGFVIDKFPISRPNLTFSTLTVSNMSPEDSSIYLCSVQQGTPNSPLHFGNGTRLTVT.

This clonotype was recorded once. This chain links TRBV6-5 with TRBJ1-2, with D unclear. The CDR3 is 11 residues long. V was trimmed by 6 bases and J by 7 bases, leaving 9 bases between them. Looked up from germline, CDR1 is MNHEY and CDR2 is SVGAGI. The CDR3 DNA sequence: TGTGCCAGCAGGACGCCGGCTGGCTACACCTTC. This sequence encodes CASRTPAGYTF.

This clonotype was observed a few times. CDR3 loop: CASTSGGGNQPQHF. In DNA, the CDR3 is TGTGCCAGCACCTCAGGCGGCGGCAATCAGCCCCAGCATTTT. The chain carries TRBV6-1 and TRBJ1-5; D is unclear. The CDR3 has 14 residues. Germline V gene sequence: CDR1 MNHNS, CDR2 SASEGT. Trimming shortened V by 7 bases and J by 2 bases, and 12 bases separated the two germline ends.

This clonotype was counted a few times. The chain uses TRBV20-1 and TRBJ1-5; D may be TRBD1 (6 bases). CDR1 and CDR2 from the germline V gene are DFQATT and SNEGSKA (reference sequence). This CDR3 is built from 12 residues. Trimming left V 4 bases short and J 6 bases short, with 10 bases between. CDR3 sequence reads: CSANREFQPQHF. The CDR3 nucleotides read TGCAGTGCTAACAGGGAGTTTCAGCCCCAGCATTTT.

DNA for the CDR3: TGTGCCAGTAGCCCATCGGTGGGACAGGGGCATGGAAGGACTGAAGCTTTCTTT. Translated: CASSPSVGQGHGRTEAFF. V gene TRBV19 combines with J gene TRBJ1-1, with TRBD1 matching over 10 bases. The CDR3 is 18 amino acids. Germline V gene lookup returns CDR1 LNHDA and CDR2 SQIVND (reference sequence). V trimming: 6 bases; J trimming: 5 bases; junction bases outside the gene matches: 18.

This clonotype was counted ten times or more. This chain connects TRBV5-4 to TRBJ1-1; TRBD1 matches at 8 bases. Germline V CDR1 and CDR2: SGHNT, YYREEE (reference sequence). V lost 3 bases to trimming and J lost 6 bases; unmatched junction nucleotides: 7. The CDR3 totals 14 residues. The CDR3 region is CASSWTDRGAEAFF. CDR3 sequence (DNA): TGTGCCAGCAGCTGGACAGACAGGGGCGCTGAAGCTTTCTTT.

The chain combines TRBV6-1 with TRBJ1-6; 8 bases map to TRBD1. Losses at the gene ends were 6 bases for V and 0 bases for J; bases not matched to a gene: 7. The germline V gene has CDR1 MNHNS and CDR2 SASEGT. CDR3 length: 17 residues. CDR3 sequence (DNA): TGTGCCAGCAGAGGACAGGGCCAAGGCTCCTATAATTCACCCCTCCACTTT. Its protein is CASRGQGQGSYNSPLHF.

This clonotype showed up many times. The V gene is TRBV12-3 or TRBV12-4, the J gene TRBJ1-1; D is possibly TRBD1 (5 bases). This CDR3 spans 14 amino acids. V shed 6 bases and J shed 0 bases, with 11 bases lying between them. The CDR3 spells CASSLGLLNTEAFF. CDR3 sequence (DNA): TGTGCCAGCAGCCTGGGACTCTTGAACACTGAAGCTTTCTTT.

The chain is built from TRBV12-3 or TRBV12-4 and TRBJ1-3; no clear D gene. This CDR3 has 15 residues. V was cut by 2 bases and J by 4 bases, with 12 bases left in between. The CDR3: CASSLSAQAGNTIYF. CDR3 coding DNA: TGTGCCAGCAGTTTATCAGCCCAGGCGGGAAACACCATATATTTT.

The chain has TRBV20-1 and TRBJ2-3, with D uncertain. The germline V gene encodes CDR1 DFQATT and CDR2 SNEGSKA (reference sequence). CDR3 length: 12 residues. Trimming cost V 4 bases and J 3 bases, with 8 bases left between them. The CDR3 coding sequence is TGCAGTGCTATACCTGGTACAGATACGCAGTATTTT. Its translation is CSAIPGTDTQYF.

This clonotype was detected a few times. The chain has TRBV7-3 and TRBJ2-3; D gene ambiguous. CDR1 and CDR2 from the germline V gene are SGHTA and FQGTGA. The CDR3 length is 13 residues. Trimming removed 4 bases from V and 4 bases from J, with 9 bases in between. The CDR3 protein is CASSSFGADTQYF. In nucleotides, the CDR3 is TGTGCCAGCAGCTCCTTCGGTGCAGATACGCAGTATTTT.

A few counts support this clonotype. This chain joins TRBV20-1 and TRBJ2-5; perhaps TRBD2 as D (7 bases). V was trimmed by 5 bases and J by 9 bases, leaving 19 bases between them. CDR1 is DFQATT and CDR2 is SNEGSKA in the germline V gene (reference sequence). CDR3 length: 13 residues. The CDR3 here is CSAERGGPNPQYF. The DNA of the CDR3 is TGCAGTGCTGAGAGGGGGGGGCCAAACCCCCAGTACTTC.

This chain connects TRBV18 to TRBJ2-2, with a possible D match to TRBD2 (5 bases). Germline values: CDR1 KGHSH, CDR2 LQKENI. There are 17 residues in the CDR3. V lost 3 bases, J lost 5 bases, and 19 bases lay in between. The CDR3 sequence is CASSPPDSLTRTGELFF. In DNA, the CDR3 is TGTGCCAGCTCACCCCCGGACTCGCTTACTAGGACCGGGGAGCTGTTTTTT.

On this clonotype itself: This may be a read error, as it is one base from a much larger clone. This chain connects TRBV5-1 to TRBJ2-3; 7 bases fit TRBD2. CDR3 length: 16 amino acids. Germline V gene data show CDR1 as SGHRS and CDR2 as YFSETQ. The CDR3 spells CASSPAGLGNTDTLYF. CDR3 DNA: TGCGCCAGCAGCCCAGCGGGGCTTGGAAACACAGATACGCTGTATTTT.

This clonotype was seen only a few times. The chain uses TRBV5-4 and TRBJ2-5; D not resolved. V was shortened by 4 bases and J by 5 bases, with 21 bases between the two germline ends. Germline V gives CDR1 SGHNT, CDR2 YYREEE (reference sequence). This CDR3 has 16 residues. The CDR3 region is CASSRPALVGSETQYF. The CDR3, as DNA: TGTGCCAGCAGCCGCCCGGCCTTAGTGGGCTCGGAGACCCAGTACTTC.

Of note for this clonotype: A much larger clonotype is one base distant, so this may be a read error. The rearrangement joins TRBV11-3 to TRBJ2-1; 8 bases fit TRBD1. This CDR3 has 16 amino acids. Germline lookup yields CDR1 SGHNT and CDR2 YENEEA. CDR3 nucleotide sequence: TGTGCCGGCAGCGACGGGACAGGTCCTAATTACAATGAGCAGTTCTTC. It yields the protein CAGSDGTGPNYNEQFF.

The chain employs TRBV12-3 or TRBV12-4 and TRBJ2-1; 8 nucleotides match TRBD2. The CDR3 runs to 14 residues. V lost 6 bases, J lost 2 bases, and 3 bases stayed unmatched. CDR3 sequence: CASRTLAAYNEQFF. The CDR3 DNA reads TGTGCCAGCAGGACACTAGCGGCCTACAATGAGCAGTTCTTC.

This clonotype was counted between two and nine times. V usage is TRBV27 and J usage is TRBJ2-7, with D possibly matching TRBD2 (6 bases). CDR1 is MNHEY and CDR2 is SMNVEV in the germline V gene (reference sequence). The germline V and J ends were trimmed by 5 bases and 1 base, with 12 bases remaining between them. The CDR3 length is 14 residues. This CDR3 is CASSLHGGSYEQYF. CDR3 DNA: TGTGCCAGCAGTCTCCATGGGGGGTCCTACGAGCAGTACTTC.

This clonotype was found many times. This rearrangement joins TRBV12-3 or TRBV12-4 to TRBJ2-3, with a possible D match to TRBD2 (5 bases). The germline V and J ends were trimmed by 4 bases and 4 bases, with 9 bases remaining between them. This CDR3 has 13 amino acids. CDR3 DNA: TGTGCCAGCAGTTGGGAGTTGGCAGATACGCAGTATTTT. It specifies CASSWELADTQYF.